Below are 3 T cell receptor beta chains sequenced from a single sample in a study of shared clonotypes between healthy human individuals. Some clones are missing from TCRdb's copy, which holds only in-frame ones; the method was immunoSEQ multiplex PCR. The sample yields about 2.1 million clones, 93% seen once. Selected positively for CCR7 and CD45RO-negative, naive CD8 cells excluded terminally differentiated effector memory CD45RA+ cells. Sequencing used naive CD8+ T cells from PBMCs. The receptors were gathered from a man aged 18 to 30 in good health. Some clones in this sample may be carry-over from other donors' samples.

This clone was recorded only once. The chain has TRBV9 and TRBJ2-1; 8 bases are a match to TRBD2. This CDR3 has 14 residues. Germline V gene data show CDR1 as SGDLS and CDR2 as YYNGEE. Trimming removed 4 bases from V and 7 bases from J; junction bases left unmatched: 7. CDR3 sequence: CASSPGLGGNEQFF. The CDR3 bases are TGTGCCAGCAGCCCGGGACTAGGGGGGAATGAGCAGTTCTTC.

Turning to this clone: Other DNA sequences in this specimen translate into the identical CDR3. The genes are TRBV29-1 and TRBJ2-1, with D unclear. Trimming removed 2 bases from V and 0 bases from J, with 8 bases in between. This CDR3 has 14 amino acids. Germline CDR1 SQVTM, CDR2 ANQGSEA. Here the CDR3 DNA reads TGCAGCGTTGAACTGGTGAGCTCCTACAATGAGCAGTTCTTC. It encodes CSVELVSSYNEQFF.

A note on this clone: The same CDR3 can be traced to other DNA sequences in this sample. The chain has TRBV4-3 and TRBJ2-7; a possible D gene is TRBD1 (6 bases). The CDR3 consists of 13 residues. Germline assignment: CDR1 LGHNA and CDR2 YSLEER. The V end lost 1 base, the J end lost 4 bases, and 8 bases lay between the germline ends. The CDR3 DNA reads TGCGCCAGCAGCCAAGTTCAGGGGTACGAGCAGTACTTC. It specifies CASSQVQGYEQYF.